The rows below give T cell receptor beta chains drawn from one sample of a study of T-cell memory formation after mild COVID-19. TCRdb called the 5' RACE reads again in MiXCR, with one record for every CDR3 protein. The sample contains 450,000 or so distinct CDR3 sequences, 15% to 25% of which appear only once. Source material: PBMCs or a T cell subset sorted from them (not recorded which). The receptors stem from an adult woman who had mild COVID-19 (a few samples of this study predate the infection). Cell type and time point are not known. Both conserved end residues are part of each CDR3.

v_call cdr3_aa
TRBV5-6 CASSAGTGDHYGYTF
TRBV7-6 CASSLVDGAWSHNEQFF
TRBV20-1 CSARGGGWDEQYF
TRBV2 CASGYSGAKDTQYF
TRBV18 CASSPPTASGETQYF
TRBV6-5 CASSLDPGAGSYEQYF
TRBV4-1 CASSHAQGLLNEQYF
TRBV7-8 CASTLQGVHTEAFF
TRBV4-1 CASSQEHGPYGYTF
TRBV12-3/TRBV12-4 CASRSRDNFNEKLFF
TRBV7-3 CASSEKGGSFGEQFF
TRBV6-5 CASSYSARGTNGYTF
TRBV20-1 CSARDQRTVYGYTF
TRBV5-1 CASSRVLAGDTQYF
TRBV28 CASSLWNEQYF
TRBV7-8 CASSSSDQETQYF
TRBV11-3 CASSPTSLDRKNNEQFF
TRBV11-3 CASSFGDSLNTEAFF
TRBV30 CAWSPGVNSNQPQHF
TRBV29-1 CSARDSRDEAFF
TRBV20-1 CSASLGSSTDTQYF
TRBV24-1 CATSDGGGELFF
TRBV7-9 CATRDSSYEQYF
TRBV4-3 CASSPPGHIMGYTF
TRBV29-1 CSVDGLALNNEQFF
TRBV12-3/TRBV12-4 CASSFGPPEGYGYTF
TRBV10-3 CAITGGTGDEQFF
TRBV4-3 CASSQESGVALLISYNEQFF
TRBV27 CASLPLSGTGVGYGYTF
TRBV2 CASRWTEANTGELFF
TRBV7-3 CASSLSAGSIYEQYF
TRBV5-1 CASSMRPVMETQYF
TRBV2 CARMLSGNFIMNTEAFF
TRBV7-8 CASSFYPGALGETQYF
TRBV20-1 CSARDPGLAGNTQYF
TRBV4-2 CASSPMPGETQYF
TRBV5-1 CASSLSFTNTEAFF
TRBV5-1 CASSLELAGHYEQYF
TRBV24-1 CATSDYRDRGRARADTQYF
TRBV12-3/TRBV12-4 CASSLSVGNTGELFF
TRBV30 CAWSRGTPYEQYF
TRBV12-3/TRBV12-4 CASTWNGQRNTGELFF
TRBV7-2 CASDSFTGFAEAFF
TRBV14 CASSLGPAGLFF
TRBV5-1 CASSLPASGLLQSNEQFF
TRBV5-1 CASSLALGGYEQYF
TRBV6-5 CASSNSQGGTEAFF
TRBV24-1 CATSAPEAVGSDEQYF
TRBV2 CASSEEGKDYEQYF
TRBV7-2 CASSLAWTSNSGNTIYF
TRBV20-1 CSARSSGVWTEAFF
TRBV6-1 CASSEELHYQETQYF
TRBV7-2 CASSLVRLVRVRDLEKETQYF
TRBV11-2 CASSPPGPSTYIYNEQFF
TRBV5-6 CASSLMDRDNSPLHF